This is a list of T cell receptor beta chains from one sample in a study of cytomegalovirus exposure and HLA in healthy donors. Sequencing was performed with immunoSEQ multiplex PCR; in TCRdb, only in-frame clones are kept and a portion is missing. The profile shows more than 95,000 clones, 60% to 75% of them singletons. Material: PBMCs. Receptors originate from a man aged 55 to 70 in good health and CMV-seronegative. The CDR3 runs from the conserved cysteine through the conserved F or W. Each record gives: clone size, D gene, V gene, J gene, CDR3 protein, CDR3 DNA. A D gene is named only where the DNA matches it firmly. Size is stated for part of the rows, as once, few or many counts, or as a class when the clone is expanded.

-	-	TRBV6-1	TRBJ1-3	CASGRDNSGNTIYF	TGTGCCAGCGGCAGGGACAACTCTGGAAACACCATATATTTT
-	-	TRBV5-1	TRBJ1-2	CASSSISGIFNYGYTF	TGCGCCAGCAGCTCGATCTCAGGGATATTTAACTATGGCTACACCTTC
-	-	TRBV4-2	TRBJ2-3	CASSQGGGTTDTQYF	TGTGCCAGCAGCCAAGGAGGGGGTACCACAGATACGCAGTATTTT
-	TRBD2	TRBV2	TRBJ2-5	CASSARGLAGAETQYF	TGTGCCAGCAGTGCACGGGGACTAGCGGGGGCTGAGACCCAGTACTTC
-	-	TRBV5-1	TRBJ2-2	CATTVQGPNTGELLF	TGCGCCACCACCGTACAGGGACCTAACACCGGGGAGCTGCTTTTT
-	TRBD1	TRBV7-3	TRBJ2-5	CASSQGALETQYF	TGTGCCAGCAGCCAGGGGGCTTTAGAGACCCAGTACTTC
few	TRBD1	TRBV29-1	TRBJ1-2	CSVDGQGAANYGYTF	TGCAGCGTTGATGGACAGGGGGCTGCTAACTATGGCTACACCTTC
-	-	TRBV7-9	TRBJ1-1	CSSSYKDSEAFF	TGTTCCAGCAGCTACAAGGACAGTGAAGCTTTCTTT
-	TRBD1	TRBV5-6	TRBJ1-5	CASSYNTGGNQPQHF	TGTGCCAGCAGCTACAATACAGGGGGCAATCAGCCCCAGCATTTT
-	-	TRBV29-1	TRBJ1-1	CSVADTETFF	TGCAGCGTAGCTGACACTGAAACTTTCTTT
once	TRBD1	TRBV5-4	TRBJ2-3	CASSMDRGTDTQYF	TGTGCCAGCAGCATGGACAGGGGGACAGATACGCAGTATTTT
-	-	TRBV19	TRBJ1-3	CASSIRTEVFSGNTIYF	TGTGCCAGTAGTATAAGAACGGAGGTCTTCTCTGGAAACACCATATATTTT
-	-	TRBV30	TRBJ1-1	CAWSVLNRENTEAFF	TGTGCCTGGAGTGTACTAAATCGGGAGAACACTGAAGCTTTCTTT
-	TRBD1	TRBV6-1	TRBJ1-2	CASKYPETGGLGYTF	TGTGCCAGCAAATACCCGGAGACAGGGGGATTAGGCTACACCTTC
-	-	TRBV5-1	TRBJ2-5	CASSLGVGLQETQYF	TGCGCCAGCAGCCTGGGGGTGGGGCTCCAAGAGACCCAGTACTTC
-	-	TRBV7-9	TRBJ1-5	CASSSGQPNQPQHF	TGTGCCAGCAGCTCAGGACAGCCTAATCAGCCCCAGCATTTT